The 10 T cell receptor beta chains below all came from one sample that was sequenced in a study of CD8 T cells in ankylosing spondylitis. Study outcomes and limitations: A motif of 7 to 9 highly homologous TCR beta variants was seen as apparently characteristic of ankylosing spondylitis blood.

These TCRs' antigens remain unknown. Using its own MiXCR run on the 5' RACE reads, TCRdb lists one record per CDR3 protein. The profile shows some 700,000 distinct CDR3 sequences, 15% to 20% of them singletons. The material sequenced was blood, either unsorted or a sorted T cell fraction (not recorded which). Every receptor here comes from a male donor with ankylosing spondylitis.

The gene calls are TRBV5-1 and TRBJ2-2, with TRBD1 identical over 7 bases. The ends lost 3 bases at V and 5 bases at J; junction bases unmatched: 7. The CDR3 length is 15 residues. The germline CDR1 and CDR2 sequences are SGHRS and YFSETQ. CDR3 DNA sequence: TGCGCCAGCAGCTCCCAGACAGGGCAGACCGGGGAGCTGTTTTTT. It encodes CASSSQTGQTGELFF.

At least ten counts were recorded for this clonotype. The chain employs TRBV20-1 and TRBJ1-1; tentative D call: TRBD1 (5 bases). The CDR3 is 13 residues long. V lost 7 bases and J lost 1, with 13 bases in between. CDR1 DFQATT and CDR2 SNEGSKA come from the germline V gene (reference sequence). DNA of the CDR3: TGCAGTGTGGGGACGAATGGGAACACTGAAGCTTTCTTT. As protein: CSVGTNGNTEAFF.

This clonotype occurred a few times. J is TRBJ2-7 and V is TRBV10-3, with unresolved D. The CDR3 covers 11 residues. The germline CDR1 and CDR2 sequences are ENHRY and SYGVKD. Trimming removed 7 bases from V and 3 bases from J, with 7 bases in between. In DNA, the CDR3 is TGTGCCATCATGTCTGACTACGAGCAGTACTTC. This translates into CAIMSDYEQYF.

The V and J genes are TRBV29-1 and TRBJ1-2, with D perhaps TRBD1 (5 bases). CDR1 is SQVTM and CDR2 is ANQGSEA in the germline V gene. V was shortened by 5 bases and J by 8 bases, with 24 bases between the two germline ends. This CDR3 has 15 amino acids. The CDR3 sequence is CSVSNLLSGSGGYTF. The CDR3, as DNA: TGCAGCGTTTCCAATTTACTATCAGGGTCCGGGGGCTACACCTTC.

Points on this clonotype: The junction and the germline gene differ at one end; a read error may be behind it. The rearrangement joins TRBV7-7 to TRBJ1-5; D uncertain. The germline gives CDR1 SSHAT, CDR2 FNYEAQ (reference sequence). The CDR3 has 15 residues. The DNA for the CDR3 is TGTGCTAGCAGCGGGGTGGGGATGGGCAATCAGCCCCAGCATTTT. As protein: CASSGVGMGNQPQHF.

This clonotype was recorded a few times. The rearrangement joins TRBV27 to TRBJ2-7; a weak D match, TRBD1 (6 bases). Germline V gene data show CDR1 as MNHEY and CDR2 as SMNVEV (reference sequence). This CDR3 comprises 14 residues. Trimming left V 3 bases short and J 0 bases short, with 9 bases between. The CDR3 here is CASSFKGGSYEQYF. CDR3 coding DNA: TGTGCCAGCAGTTTTAAAGGGGGCTCCTACGAGCAGTACTTC.

This chain links TRBV4-2 with TRBJ1-1, with a weak D call TRBD1 (6 bases). The CDR3 loop spans 15 amino acids. The ends were cut back, 10 bases at V and 6 bases at J, with 24 bases in the middle. In germline, CDR1 is LGHNA, CDR2 YNFKEQ. The CDR3 DNA reads as TGTGCCACTCCCAGACAGGCTAGGGAAGATCCTGAAGCTTTCTTT. It specifies CATPRQAREDPEAFF.

In this sample, this clonotype turned up a few times. The J gene is TRBJ2-7, the V gene TRBV14; 9 positions agree with TRBD1. After removal of 4 bases from V and 3 bases from J, the junction contained 4 bases not matched to a gene. The germline CDR1 and CDR2 sequences are SGHDN and FVKESK. The CDR3 is made up of 14 amino acids. Here the CDR3 DNA reads TGTGCCAGCAGCCGGACAGGGGAAGGCTACGAGCAGTACTTC. Its protein is CASSRTGEGYEQYF.

This clonotype came up a few times. V usage is TRBV7-2 and J usage is TRBJ2-5; 10 bases agree with TRBD2. V was pared by 5 bases and J by 5 bases, with 8 bases of the junction left unmatched. Germline values: CDR1 SGHTA, CDR2 FQGNSA. There are 15 residues in the CDR3. The CDR3 sequence: CASSLTGTSVETQYF. The CDR3 DNA reads TGTGCCAGCAGCCTGACTGGGACTAGCGTGGAGACCCAGTACTTC.

This chain's CDR3 is CSARDPVRQVHPTFF. In nucleotides, the CDR3 is TGCAGTGCTAGAGATCCCGTTCGGCAGGTCCATCCAACTTTCTTT. The chain combines TRBV20-1 with TRBJ1-1; unclear D gene. The CDR3 runs 15 residues. Trimming removed 0 bases at V and 12 bases at J, with 23 bases between. CDR1 is DFQATT, CDR2 SNEGSKA, per germline (reference sequence).